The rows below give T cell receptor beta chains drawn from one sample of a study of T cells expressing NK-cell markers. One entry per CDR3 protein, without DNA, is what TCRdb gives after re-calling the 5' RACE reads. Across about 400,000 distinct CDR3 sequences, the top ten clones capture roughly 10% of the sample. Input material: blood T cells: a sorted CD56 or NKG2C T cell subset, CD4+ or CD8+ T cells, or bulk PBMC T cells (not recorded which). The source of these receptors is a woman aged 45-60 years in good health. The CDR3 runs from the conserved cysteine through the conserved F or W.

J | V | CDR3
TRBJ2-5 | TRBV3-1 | CASSRSGTSGKETQYF
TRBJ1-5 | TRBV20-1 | CSVRREGALQPQHF
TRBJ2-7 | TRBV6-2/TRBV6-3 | CASSYLAGLAYEQYF
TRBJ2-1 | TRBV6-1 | CASSAVAGHNEQFF
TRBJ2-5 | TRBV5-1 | CASSLGTDPWTETQYF
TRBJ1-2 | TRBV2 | CASKEGVGYGYTF
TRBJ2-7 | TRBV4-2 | CASSQNPSAPVYEQYF
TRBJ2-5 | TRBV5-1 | CASSYQGIQETQYF
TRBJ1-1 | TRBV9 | CASSGMVGTEAFF
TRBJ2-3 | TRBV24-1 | CATREGPDLTDTQYF
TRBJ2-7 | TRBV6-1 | CASSGLASGVSYEQYF
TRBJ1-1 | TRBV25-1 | CASSEWRGYTEAFF
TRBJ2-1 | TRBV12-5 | CASGLVPRATYNEQFF
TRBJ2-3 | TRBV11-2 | CASSDDRTGTSGGTDTQYF
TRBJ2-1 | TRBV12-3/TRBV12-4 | CASSSPIREQFF
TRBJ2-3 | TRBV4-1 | CASSQEGARTSGLTDTQYF
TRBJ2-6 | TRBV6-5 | CASSYGTTSGANVLTF
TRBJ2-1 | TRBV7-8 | CASSTSGGEQFF
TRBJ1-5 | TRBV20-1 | CSASGGNQPQHF
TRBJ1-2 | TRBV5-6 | CASSPPGGLVGYTF
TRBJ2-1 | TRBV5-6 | CASSFGLAGYNEQFF
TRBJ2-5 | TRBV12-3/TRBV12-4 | CASSLEGWYETQYF
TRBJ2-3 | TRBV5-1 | CASSFIGSTDTQYF
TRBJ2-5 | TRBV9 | CASSLVGLADKETQYF
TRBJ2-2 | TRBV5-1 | CASRRDRGETGELFF
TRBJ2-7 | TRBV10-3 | CAISLRESSYEQYF
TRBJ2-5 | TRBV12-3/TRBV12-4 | CASAQSGRETQYF
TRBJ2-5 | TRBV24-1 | CATSDGETQYF
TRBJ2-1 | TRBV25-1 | CASSVAGGGPFF
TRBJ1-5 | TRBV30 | CAWRNPGGYQPQHF
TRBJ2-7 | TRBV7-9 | CASSLKNRENEQYF
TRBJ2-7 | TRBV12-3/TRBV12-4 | CASSSSGRAPYEQYF
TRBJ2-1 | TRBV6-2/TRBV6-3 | CASSFPLSSRAENEQFF
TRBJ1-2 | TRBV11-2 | CASSLDPDSANYGYTF
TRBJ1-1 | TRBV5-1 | CASSLGQGVNTEAFF
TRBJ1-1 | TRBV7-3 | CASSLVGLNTEAFF
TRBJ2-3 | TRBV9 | CASSVGVNTDTQYF
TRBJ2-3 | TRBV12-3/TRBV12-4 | CASSPSWGGPADTQYF
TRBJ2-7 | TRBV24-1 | CATSRGALDEQYF
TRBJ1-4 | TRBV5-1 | CASSLNLGTGEKLFF
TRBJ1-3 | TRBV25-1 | CASSDRDGFSGNTIYF
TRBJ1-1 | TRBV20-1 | CSAGQANTEAFF